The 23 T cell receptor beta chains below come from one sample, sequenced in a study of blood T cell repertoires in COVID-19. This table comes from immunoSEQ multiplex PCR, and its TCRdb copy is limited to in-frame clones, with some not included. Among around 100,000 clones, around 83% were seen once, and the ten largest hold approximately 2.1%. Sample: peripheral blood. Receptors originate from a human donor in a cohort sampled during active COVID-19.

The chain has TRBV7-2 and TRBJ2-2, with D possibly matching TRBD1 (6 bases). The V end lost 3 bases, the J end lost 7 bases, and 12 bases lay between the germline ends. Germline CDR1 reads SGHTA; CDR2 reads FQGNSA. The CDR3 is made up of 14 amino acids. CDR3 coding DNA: TGTGCCAGCAGCTTTGGACAGTACAGCGGGGAGCTGTTTTTT. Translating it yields CASSFGQYSGELFF. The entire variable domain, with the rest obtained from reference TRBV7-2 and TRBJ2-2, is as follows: GAGVSQSPSNKVTEKGKDVELRCDPISGHTALYWYRQSLGQGLEFLIYFQGNSAPDKSGLPSDRFSAERTGGSVSTLTIQRTQQEDSAVYLCASSFGQYSGELFFGEGSRLTVL.

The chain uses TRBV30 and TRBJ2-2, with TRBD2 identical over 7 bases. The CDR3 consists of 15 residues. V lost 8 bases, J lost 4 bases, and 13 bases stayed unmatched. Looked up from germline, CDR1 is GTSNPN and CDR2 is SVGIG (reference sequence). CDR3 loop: CAAPWGGLGTGELFF. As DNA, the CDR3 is TGTGCCGCCCCTTGGGGGGGTCTTGGCACCGGGGAGCTGTTTTTT. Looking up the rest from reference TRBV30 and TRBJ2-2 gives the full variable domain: SQTIHQWPATLVQPVGSPLSLECTVEGTSNPNLYWYRQAAGRGLQLLFYSVGIGQISSEVPQNLSASRPQDRQFILSSKKLLLSDSGFYLCAAPWGGLGTGELFFGEGSRLTVL.

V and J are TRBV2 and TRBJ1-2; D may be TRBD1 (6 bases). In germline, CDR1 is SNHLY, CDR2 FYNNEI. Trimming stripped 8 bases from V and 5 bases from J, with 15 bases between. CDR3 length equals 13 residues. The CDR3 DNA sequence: TGTGCCAGCCAGGCCGGGACAAATTATGGCTACACCTTC. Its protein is CASQAGTNYGYTF.

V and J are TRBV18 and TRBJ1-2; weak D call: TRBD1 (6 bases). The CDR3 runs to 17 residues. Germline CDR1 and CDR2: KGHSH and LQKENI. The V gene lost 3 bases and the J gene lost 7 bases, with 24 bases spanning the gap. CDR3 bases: TGTGCCAGCTCACCCTCGACGTTGGGGAGCGGGGGCGGTGGCTACACCTTC. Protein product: CASSPSTLGSGGGGYTF.

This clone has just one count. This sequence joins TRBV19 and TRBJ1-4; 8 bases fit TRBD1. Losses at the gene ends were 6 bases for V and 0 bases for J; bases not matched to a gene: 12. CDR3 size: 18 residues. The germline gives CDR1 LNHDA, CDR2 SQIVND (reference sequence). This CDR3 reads CASSQGAHSGATNEKLFF. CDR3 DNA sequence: TGTGCCAGTAGCCAGGGGGCCCACTCCGGCGCAACTAATGAAAAACTGTTTTTT.

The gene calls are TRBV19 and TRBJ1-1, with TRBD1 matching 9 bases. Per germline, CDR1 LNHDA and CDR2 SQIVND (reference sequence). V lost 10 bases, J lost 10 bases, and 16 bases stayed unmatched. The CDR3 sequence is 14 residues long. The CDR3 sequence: CATYNRGRHVGAFF. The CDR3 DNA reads TGTGCCACTTACAACAGGGGGCGTCATGTCGGAGCTTTCTTT. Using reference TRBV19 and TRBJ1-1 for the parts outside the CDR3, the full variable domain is DGGITQSPKYLFRKEGQNVTLSCEQNLNHDAMYWYRQDPGQGLRLIYYSQIVNDFQKGDIAEGYSVSREKKESFPLTVTSAQKNPTAFYLCATYNRGRHVGAFFGQGTRLTVV.

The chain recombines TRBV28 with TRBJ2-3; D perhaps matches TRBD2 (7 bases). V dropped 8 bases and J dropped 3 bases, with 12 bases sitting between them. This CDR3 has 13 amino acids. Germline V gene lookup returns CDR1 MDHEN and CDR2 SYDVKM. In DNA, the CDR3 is TGTGCCAGCTGGGGGGGCGGGACAGATACGCAGTATTTT. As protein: CASWGGGTDTQYF.

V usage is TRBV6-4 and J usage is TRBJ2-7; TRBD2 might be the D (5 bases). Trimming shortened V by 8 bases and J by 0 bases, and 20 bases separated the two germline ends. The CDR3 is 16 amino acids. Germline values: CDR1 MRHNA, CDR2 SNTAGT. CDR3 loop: CASYEGERNRSYEQYF. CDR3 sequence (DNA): TGTGCCAGCTATGAGGGCGAGCGGAACCGCTCCTACGAGCAGTACTTC.

In nucleotides, the CDR3 is TGTGCCAGCACTCCCCCGCAGGGCAATTCACCCCTCCACTTT. As protein: CASTPPQGNSPLHF. The rearrangement uses TRBV28 and TRBJ1-6, with a weak D call TRBD1 (5 bases). CDR1 is MDHEN and CDR2 is SYDVKM in the germline V gene. The germline V and J ends were trimmed by 7 bases and 7 bases, with 14 bases remaining between them. The CDR3 extends over 14 amino acids.

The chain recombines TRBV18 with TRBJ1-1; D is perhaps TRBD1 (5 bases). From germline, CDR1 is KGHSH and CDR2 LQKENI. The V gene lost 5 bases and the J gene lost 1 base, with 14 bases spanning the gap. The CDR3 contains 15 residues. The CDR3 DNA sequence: TGTGCCAGCTCATACAACACCGGGGGGAACACTGAAGCTTTCTTT. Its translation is CASSYNTGGNTEAFF.

CDR3 residues: CASSPLDRGLVMPQHF. The CDR3 coding sequence is TGTGCCAGCAGCCCGCTCGACAGGGGCTTAGTGATGCCCCAGCATTTT. The genes are TRBV3-1 (or the pseudogene TRBV3-2) and TRBJ1-5; 8 bases agree with TRBD1. The CDR3 contains 16 residues. The germline gives CDR1 LGHDT, CDR2 YNNKEL (reference sequence). V lost 4 bases and J lost 9; bases outside the gene matches: 14.

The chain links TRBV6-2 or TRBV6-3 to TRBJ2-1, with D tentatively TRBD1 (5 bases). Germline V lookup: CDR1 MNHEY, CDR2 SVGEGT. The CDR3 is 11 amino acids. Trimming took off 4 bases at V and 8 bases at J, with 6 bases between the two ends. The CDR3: CASSLGHEQFF. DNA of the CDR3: TGTGCCAGCAGTTTGGGGCATGAGCAGTTCTTC.

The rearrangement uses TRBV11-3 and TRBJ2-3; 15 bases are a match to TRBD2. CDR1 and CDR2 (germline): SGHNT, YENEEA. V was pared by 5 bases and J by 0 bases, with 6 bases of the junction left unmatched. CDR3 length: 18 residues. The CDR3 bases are TGTGCCAGCAGCCGGACTAGCGGGAGGGCCCGGAGCACAGATACGCAGTATTTT. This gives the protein CASSRTSGRARSTDTQYF.

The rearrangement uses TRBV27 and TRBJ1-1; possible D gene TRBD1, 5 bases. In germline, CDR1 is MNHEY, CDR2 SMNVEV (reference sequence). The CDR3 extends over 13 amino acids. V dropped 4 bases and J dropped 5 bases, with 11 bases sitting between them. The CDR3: CASSWSGMTEAFF. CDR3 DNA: TGTGCCAGCAGTTGGTCAGGGATGACTGAAGCTTTCTTT.

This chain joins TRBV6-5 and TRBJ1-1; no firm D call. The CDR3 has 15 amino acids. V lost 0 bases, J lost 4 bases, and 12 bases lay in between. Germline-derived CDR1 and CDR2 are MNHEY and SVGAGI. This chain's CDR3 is CASSYSKVAGTEAFF. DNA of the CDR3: TGTGCCAGCAGTTACTCGAAGGTTGCGGGCACTGAAGCTTTCTTT.

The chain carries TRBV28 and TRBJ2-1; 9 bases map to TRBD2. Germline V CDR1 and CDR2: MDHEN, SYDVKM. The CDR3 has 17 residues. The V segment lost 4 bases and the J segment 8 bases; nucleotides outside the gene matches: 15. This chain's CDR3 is CASSSPGAGGPEYEQFF. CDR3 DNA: TGTGCCAGCAGTTCCCCGGGGGCGGGGGGGCCTGAATATGAGCAGTTCTTC.

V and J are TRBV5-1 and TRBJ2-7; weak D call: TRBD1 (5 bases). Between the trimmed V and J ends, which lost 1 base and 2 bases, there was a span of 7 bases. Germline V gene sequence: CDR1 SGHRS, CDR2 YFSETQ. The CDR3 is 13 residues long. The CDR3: CASSLQGTYEQYF. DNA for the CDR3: TGCGCCAGCAGCTTGCAGGGAACCTACGAGCAGTACTTC. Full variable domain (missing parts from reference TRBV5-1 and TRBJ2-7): KAGVTQTPRYLIKTRGQQVTLSCSPISGHRSVSWYQQTPGQGLQFLFEYFSETQRNKGNFPGRFSGRQFSNSRSEMNVSTLELGDSALYLCASSLQGTYEQYFGPGTRLTVT.

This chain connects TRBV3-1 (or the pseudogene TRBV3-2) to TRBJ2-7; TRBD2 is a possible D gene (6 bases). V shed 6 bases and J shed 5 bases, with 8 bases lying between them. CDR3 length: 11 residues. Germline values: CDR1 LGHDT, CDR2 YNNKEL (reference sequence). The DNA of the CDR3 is TGTGCCAGCAGATGGGGGGACGAGCAGTACTTC. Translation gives CASRWGDEQYF.

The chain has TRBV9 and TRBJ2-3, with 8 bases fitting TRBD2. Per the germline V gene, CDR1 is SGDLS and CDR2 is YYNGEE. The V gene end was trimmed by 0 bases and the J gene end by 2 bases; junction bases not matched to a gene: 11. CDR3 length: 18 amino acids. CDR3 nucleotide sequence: TGTGCCAGCAGCGTAGCTCTCAGTACTAGCGGTTACACAGATACGCAGTATTTT. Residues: CASSVALSTSGYTDTQYF.

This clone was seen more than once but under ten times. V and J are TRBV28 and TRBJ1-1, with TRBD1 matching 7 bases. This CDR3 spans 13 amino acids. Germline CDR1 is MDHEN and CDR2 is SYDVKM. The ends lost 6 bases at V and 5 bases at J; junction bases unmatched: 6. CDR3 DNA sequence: TGTGCCAGCAGGCGACAGGGCGGGACTGAAGCTTTCTTT. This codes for CASRRQGGTEAFF.

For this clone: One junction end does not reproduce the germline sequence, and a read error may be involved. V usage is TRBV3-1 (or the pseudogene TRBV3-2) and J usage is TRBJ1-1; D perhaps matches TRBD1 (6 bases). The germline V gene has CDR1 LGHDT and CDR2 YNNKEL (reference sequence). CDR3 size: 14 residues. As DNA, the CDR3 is TGTGCCAGCAGCCAAGGGGGGCCATCCGGAAGCGAGGGCTTT. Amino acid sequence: CASSQGGPSGSEGF.

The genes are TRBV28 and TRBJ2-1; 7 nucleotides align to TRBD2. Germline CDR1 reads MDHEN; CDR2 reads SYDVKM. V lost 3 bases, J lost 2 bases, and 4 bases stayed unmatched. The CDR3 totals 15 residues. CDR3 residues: CASSLAGDTYNEQFF. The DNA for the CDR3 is TGTGCCAGCAGTTTGGCGGGGGATACCTACAATGAGCAGTTCTTC.

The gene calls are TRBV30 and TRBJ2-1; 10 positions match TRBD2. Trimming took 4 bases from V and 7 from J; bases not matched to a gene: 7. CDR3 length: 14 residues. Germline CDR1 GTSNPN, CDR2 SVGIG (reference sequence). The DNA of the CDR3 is TGTGCCTGGACGCTCCCTAGCGGGAGAAATGAGCAGTTCTTC. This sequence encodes CAWTLPSGRNEQFF.